A selection of T cell receptor beta chains follows, all from one sample in a study of OX40 agonist ivuxolimab in advanced cancers. Clones were sequenced by immunoSEQ multiplex PCR, and TCRdb holds only the in-frame ones, with some missing. The table shows over 65,000 clones, with 80% to 95% occurring only once. Material: CD4+ or CD8+ T cells sorted from blood, obtained in a trial of the OX40 agonist ivuxolimab. The receptors derive from an adult with an advanced solid tumor such as melanoma, head and neck, liver or kidney cancer. Each CDR3 is given with its conserved first and last residue. Each record gives: clone size, J gene, D gene, V gene, CDR3 protein, CDR3 DNA. A D gene is named only where the DNA matches it firmly. Clone size appears in some rows only: once, few, many, or a class for an expanded clone.

clone_size: .; j_call: TRBJ2-7; d_call: .; v_call: TRBV5-5; cdr3_aa: CASSLGGSPYEQYF; cdr3_nt: TGTGCCAGCAGCTTGGGGGGGTCTCCCTACGAGCAGTACTTC
clone_size: once; j_call: TRBJ1-5; d_call: .; v_call: TRBV15; cdr3_aa: CATSRGGENQPQHF; cdr3_nt: TGTGCCACCAGCAGAGGGGGAGAAAATCAGCCCCAGCATTTT
clone_size: once; j_call: TRBJ2-3; d_call: .; v_call: TRBV5-6; cdr3_aa: CASSSTDTQYF; cdr3_nt: TGTGCCAGCAGCTCAACAGATACGCAGTATTTT
clone_size: .; j_call: TRBJ2-7; d_call: TRBD1; v_call: TRBV6-1; cdr3_aa: CASSEEIEGQFYEQYF; cdr3_nt: TGTGCCAGCAGTGAAGAGATTGAGGGACAGTTCTACGAGCAGTACTTC
clone_size: .; j_call: TRBJ2-1; d_call: .; v_call: TRBV7-2; cdr3_aa: CASSFGGHNEQFF; cdr3_nt: TGTGCCAGCAGCTTCGGGGGGCACAATGAGCAGTTCTTC
clone_size: .; j_call: TRBJ1-1; d_call: .; v_call: TRBV2; cdr3_aa: CASSEGWGLNTEAFF; cdr3_nt: TGTGCCAGCAGTGAAGGGTGGGGGCTTAACACTGAAGCTTTCTTT
clone_size: once; j_call: TRBJ2-2; d_call: .; v_call: TRBV5-5; cdr3_aa: CASSPTVNTGELFF; cdr3_nt: TGTGCCAGCAGCCCGACAGTAAACACCGGGGAGCTGTTTTTT
clone_size: .; j_call: TRBJ1-2; d_call: TRBD1; v_call: TRBV11-2; cdr3_aa: CASSLGGAGGYGYTF; cdr3_nt: TGTGCCAGCAGCTTAGGTGGGGCAGGGGGCTATGGCTACACCTTC
clone_size: once; j_call: TRBJ2-7; d_call: TRBD1; v_call: TRBV27; cdr3_aa: CASSLSGQGASYEQYF; cdr3_nt: TGTGCCAGCAGTTTATCCGGACAGGGGGCCTCCTACGAGCAGTACTTC
clone_size: .; j_call: TRBJ2-6; d_call: TRBD2; v_call: TRBV10-2; cdr3_aa: CASSILAGVSSGANVLTF; cdr3_nt: TGCGCCAGCAGTATCCTAGCGGGGGTAAGCTCTGGGGCCAACGTCCTGACTTTC
clone_size: .; j_call: TRBJ2-7; d_call: .; v_call: TRBV13; cdr3_aa: CASSQDSYEQYF; cdr3_nt: TGTGCCAGCAGCCAGGACAGCTACGAGCAGTACTTC
clone_size: .; j_call: TRBJ2-2; d_call: .; v_call: TRBV6-1; cdr3_aa: CASSEEQGIGELFF; cdr3_nt: TGTGCCAGCAGTGAAGAACAGGGAATCGGGGAGCTGTTTTTT
clone_size: .; j_call: TRBJ1-1; d_call: .; v_call: TRBV25-1; cdr3_aa: CASSESFWEMGNTEAFF; cdr3_nt: TGTGCCAGCAGTGAATCCTTTTGGGAAATGGGAAACACTGAAGCTTTCTTT
clone_size: .; j_call: TRBJ1-3; d_call: .; v_call: TRBV9; cdr3_aa: CASSVVSGSGNTIYF; cdr3_nt: TGTGCCAGCAGCGTAGTTAGCGGCTCTGGAAACACCATATATTTT
clone_size: .; j_call: TRBJ2-3; d_call: .; v_call: TRBV4-1; cdr3_aa: CASSHLLANTQYF; cdr3_nt: TGCGCCAGCAGCCATCTTCTAGCGAATACGCAGTATTTT
clone_size: once; j_call: TRBJ2-2; d_call: TRBD2; v_call: TRBV30; cdr3_aa: CAWSVGSGETGELFF; cdr3_nt: TGTGCCTGGAGTGTAGGTAGCGGGGAGACCGGGGAGCTGTTTTTT
clone_size: once; j_call: TRBJ1-5; d_call: .; v_call: TRBV9; cdr3_aa: CASRKGPDRPYSNQPQHF; cdr3_nt: TGTGCCAGCAGGAAGGGACCGGACCGCCCGTATAGCAATCAGCCCCAGCATTTT